This T cell receptor (beta chain) comes out of a study of T cell responses to AZD1222 COVID-19 vaccine (dated by TCRdb to about 2021). About the full investigation: Because spike-specific TCR depth and breadth did not differ between the two schedules, AZD1222 recipients who got a second dose at roughly 4 weeks were pooled with those who got a second dose at roughly 12 weeks. TCR sequencing was performed for roughly 240 trial participants, of whom around 200 were given two doses of AZD1222 and 26 were given two doses of MenACWY control vaccine. Trial participants were enrolled into age subgroups of 18-55, 56-69 and 70-plus years, which contained about 150, 27 and 61 TCR-sequenced participants, respectively.

The CDR3 regions of human TCRbeta chains were analyzed by immunosequencing. On the authors' methods: TCRs in the repertoires were matched against a reference library of SARS-CoV-2-specific TCRs that had been generated with the MIRA antigen-specificity platform. Breadth was defined as the fraction of unique TCRs that were SARS-CoV-2-associated. Depth was defined as the fraction of total T cells that were SARS-CoV-2-associated. Using the MIRA data, each spike-specific TCR was assigned both to the spike region to which the TCR was reactive and to a CD4 or CD8 class. Log10-transformed breadth and depth values were compared by one-way ANOVA with Sidak's multiple comparisons tests. Not all clones reach the TCRdb copy of this immuneACCESS table, which keeps in-frame sequences only. Checked studies attribute under half of the gap to unresolved V genes and leave the rest unexplained. D and trimming were read from the DNA, whereas the V and J calls and clone size are those reported in that table. The sample data list some 130,000 clones, and about 93% of these were observed just once. The ten most abundant clones make up around 5% of the sample.

The label giving this sample's time point can be read as: baseline before first vaccination. The vaccinee samples were drawn from two UK trials, COV001 and COV002, one of which was a single-blind randomized controlled phase 2/3 trial testing AZD1222 (ChAdOx1 nCoV-19) in healthy adults. Trial participant PBMC samples were collected at day 0 and day 28 after the second dose for TCRbeta chain sequencing. Findings and caveats that apply to the study as a whole: After two AZD1222 doses, both the breadth and the depth of spike-specific TCRs were significantly higher than at day 0 and than in MenACWY recipients. The 56-69-year group was small, and its depth increase did not reach significance, likely because of low power. Reportedly, close to half of the unique spike-specific TCRs recognized epitopes lying outside the regions that are mutated in the B.1.351 and B.1.1.7 variants. Conclusions about previously exposed vaccinees are limited, since just a handful of AZD1222 recipients were seropositive for SARS-CoV-2 at baseline. The vaccine-associated CD4 TCRs covered the entire spike protein, and the dominant responses fell in regions 160-218 and 743-854. Participants were mostly white British and included more females than males, and it was suggested by the authors that clonal diversity may have been underestimated. No day 14 peak-response samples were available, so repertoires were characterized only after the peak T cell response.

As concerns this clone: Its antigen remains undetermined. No much larger clonotype is one base removed from it; base qualities were not supplied.

The CDR3 runs 15 residues from the cysteine to the phenylalanine. The only DNA kept is the CDR3, 45 bases in frame from the first base. CDR1 is given as DFQATT and CDR2 as SNEGSKA, both from the germline V gene (reference sequence). The V end gives up 3 bases and the J end 7 bases, leaving 8 bases in the junction not matched to a gene. This TCR derives from an adult in good health. The input for sequencing was peripheral blood, taken on day 0 of AZD1222 vaccination. Recombination joined TRBV20-1 with TRBJ2-1, and TRBD2 matches 11 of the central bases. Here is the DNA: TGCAGTGCTAGTACTAGCGGGAGTAGGGGGAATGAGCAGTTCTTC. This encodes CSASTSGSRGNEQFF.